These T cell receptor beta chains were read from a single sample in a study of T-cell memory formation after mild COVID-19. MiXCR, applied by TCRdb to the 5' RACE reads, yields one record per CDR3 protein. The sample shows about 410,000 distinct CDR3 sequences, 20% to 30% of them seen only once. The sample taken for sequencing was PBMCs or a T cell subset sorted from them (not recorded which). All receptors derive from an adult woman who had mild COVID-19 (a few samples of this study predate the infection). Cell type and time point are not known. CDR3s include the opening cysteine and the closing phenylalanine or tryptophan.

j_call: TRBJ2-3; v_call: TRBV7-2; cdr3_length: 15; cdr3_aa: CASSLVRELTDTQYF
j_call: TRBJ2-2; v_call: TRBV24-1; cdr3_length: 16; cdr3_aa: CATSDPGTGETGELFF
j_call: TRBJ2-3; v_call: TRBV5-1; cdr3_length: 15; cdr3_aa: CASSRSGRDTDTQYF
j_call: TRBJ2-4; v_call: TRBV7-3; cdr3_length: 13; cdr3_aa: CASSPNGGYIQYF
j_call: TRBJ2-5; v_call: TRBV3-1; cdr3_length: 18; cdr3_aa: CASSQVWGELGTQETQYF
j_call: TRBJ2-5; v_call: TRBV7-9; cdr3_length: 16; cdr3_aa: CASSQSTSGQQETQYF
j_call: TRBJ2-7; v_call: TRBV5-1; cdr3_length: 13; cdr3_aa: CASSLSGAREQYF
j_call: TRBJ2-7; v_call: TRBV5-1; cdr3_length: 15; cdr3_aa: CASSPTLAISYEQYF
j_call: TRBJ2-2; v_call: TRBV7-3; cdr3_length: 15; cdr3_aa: CASSREGSNTGELFF
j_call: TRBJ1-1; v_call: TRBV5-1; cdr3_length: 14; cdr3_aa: CASRTGATNTEAFF
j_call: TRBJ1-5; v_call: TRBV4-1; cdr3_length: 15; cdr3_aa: CASSQDRGSGQPQHF
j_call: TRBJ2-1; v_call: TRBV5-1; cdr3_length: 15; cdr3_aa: CASRAPEQSYNEQFF
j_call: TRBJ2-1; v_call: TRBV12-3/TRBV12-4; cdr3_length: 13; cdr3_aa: CASSLYGEDEQFF
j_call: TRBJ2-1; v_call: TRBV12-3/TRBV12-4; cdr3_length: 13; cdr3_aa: CASSTRAYNEQFF
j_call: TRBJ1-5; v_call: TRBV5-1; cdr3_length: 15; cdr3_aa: CASTEGYLFNQPQHF
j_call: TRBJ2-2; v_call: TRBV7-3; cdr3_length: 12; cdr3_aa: CASSGGSGRLFF
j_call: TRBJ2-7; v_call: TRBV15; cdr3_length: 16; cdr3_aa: CATSRDQQASSYEQYF
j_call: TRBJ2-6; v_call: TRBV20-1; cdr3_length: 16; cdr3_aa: CSAAPQGASGANVLTF
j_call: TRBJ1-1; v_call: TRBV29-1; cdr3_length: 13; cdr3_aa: CSVERGGVAEAFF
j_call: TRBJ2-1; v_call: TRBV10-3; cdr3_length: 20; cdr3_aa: CAISDLLWARNPTGYNEQFF
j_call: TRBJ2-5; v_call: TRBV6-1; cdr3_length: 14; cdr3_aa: CASSEGKNFETQYF
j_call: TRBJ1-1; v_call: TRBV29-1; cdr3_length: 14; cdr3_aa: CSVEEGDRFTEAFF
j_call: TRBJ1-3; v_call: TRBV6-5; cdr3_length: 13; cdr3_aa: CASSLDPGNTIYF
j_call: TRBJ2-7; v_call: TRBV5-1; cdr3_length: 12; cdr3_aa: CASSTETYEQYF
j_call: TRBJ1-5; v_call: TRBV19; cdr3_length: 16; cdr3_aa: CASSPRTGGGNQPQHF
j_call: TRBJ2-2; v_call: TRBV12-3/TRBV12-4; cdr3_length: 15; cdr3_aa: CASSLRAGNTGELFF
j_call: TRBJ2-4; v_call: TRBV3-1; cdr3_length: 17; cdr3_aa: CASSQEGGLLAKNIQYF
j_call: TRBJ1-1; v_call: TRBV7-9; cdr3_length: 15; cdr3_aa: CASSRNRATNTEAFF
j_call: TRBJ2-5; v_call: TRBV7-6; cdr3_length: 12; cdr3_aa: CAGSPPKWGQYF
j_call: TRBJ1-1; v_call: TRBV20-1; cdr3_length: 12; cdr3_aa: CSARGVGGEAFF
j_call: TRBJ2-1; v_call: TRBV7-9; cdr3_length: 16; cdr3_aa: CASSLLGYRVHNEQFF
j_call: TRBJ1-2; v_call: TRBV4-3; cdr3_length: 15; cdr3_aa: CASSPDGRTNYGYTF
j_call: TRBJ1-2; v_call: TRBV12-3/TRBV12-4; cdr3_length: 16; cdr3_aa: CASSSWGDRGNYGYTF
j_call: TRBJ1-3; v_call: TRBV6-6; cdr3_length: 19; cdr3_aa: CASSYLTGQGASSGNTIYF
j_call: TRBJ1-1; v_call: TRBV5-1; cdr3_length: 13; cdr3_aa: CASSQGPNTEAFF
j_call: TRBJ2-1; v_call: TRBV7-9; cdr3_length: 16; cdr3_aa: CASSTPGLAGGTEQFF
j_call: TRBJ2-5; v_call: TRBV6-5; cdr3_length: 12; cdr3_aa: CATAEGRETQYF
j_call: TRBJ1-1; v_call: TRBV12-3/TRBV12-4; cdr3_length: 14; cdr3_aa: CASSLESRNTEAFF
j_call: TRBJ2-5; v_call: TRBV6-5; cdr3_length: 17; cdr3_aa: CASSSDLTGGPGETQYF
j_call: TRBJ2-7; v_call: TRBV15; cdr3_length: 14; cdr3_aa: CATSREIKGYEQYF
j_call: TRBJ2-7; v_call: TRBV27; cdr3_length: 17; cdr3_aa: CASSSATGTSGDNEQYF
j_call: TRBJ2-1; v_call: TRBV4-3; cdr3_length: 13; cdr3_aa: CARSQDWTSSKFF
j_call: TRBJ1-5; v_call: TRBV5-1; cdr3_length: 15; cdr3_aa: CASSIGTGSNQPQHF
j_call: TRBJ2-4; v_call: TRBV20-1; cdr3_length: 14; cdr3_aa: CSARAAGGGNIQYF
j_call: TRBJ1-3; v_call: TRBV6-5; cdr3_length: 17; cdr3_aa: CASSYSLPGDSGNTIYF
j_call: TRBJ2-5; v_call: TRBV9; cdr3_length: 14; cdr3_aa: CASSEDRARETQYF